The present T cell receptor (beta chain) was sequenced within a study of shared clonotypes between healthy human individuals. General study points: Roughly 5% of naive CD4 clonotypes were shared across four donors. Naive subsets, compared against memory subsets, generally had larger estimated richness values.

Naivety among CD8 cells was defined by CD45RO negativity and positive CCR7 selection, thereby excluding terminally differentiated effector memory CD45RA+ cells. Remarks on this clone: Its matching antigen is unknown.

CDR1 is MDHEN and CDR2 is SYDVKM in the germline V gene. Trimming left V 2 bases short and J 1 base short, with 8 bases between. This CDR3 has 14 residues. The authors distributed each subset's genomic DNA evenly over several immunoSEQ plates. Original handling: With immunoSEQ giving junction-only sequences and no quality scores, filtering differed. The assay was immunoSEQ multiplex PCR, and TCRdb's table has in-frame clones only and misses some. V and J calls and clone size come straight from that table; D and trimming were deduced from the DNA. The sample includes about 2,200,000 clones, just over 90% of them seen just once.

The sample taken for sequencing was naive CD8+ T cells from PBMCs. The TCR was taken from a young man in good health. Some clones in this sample may be carry-over from other donors' samples. The chain has TRBV28 and TRBJ1-1; D gene ambiguous. The chain's CDR3 is CASSLDPGNTEAFF. The CDR3 nucleotides are TGTGCCAGCAGTTTAGATCCAGGGAACACTGAAGCTTTCTTT.